This paragraph reports one T cell receptor beta chain. The data belong to a study of control samples from healthy donors and cancer patients. The germline gives CDR1 MNHEY, CDR2 SVGAGI. The CDR3 has 15 residues. V shed 6 bases and J shed 4 bases, with 18 bases lying between them. Profiled with immunoSEQ multiplex PCR; TCRdb holds only in-frame clones, not every one. The sample records roughly 63,000 clones, about 92% being singletons. V usage is TRBV6-5 and J usage is TRBJ1-1, with a weak D call TRBD1 (5 bases). Specimen: PBMCs. The source is a man between 35 and 55 years old with colorectal cancer. The CDR3 here is CASSRGSAMGTEAFF. The CDR3 coding sequence is TGTGCCAGCAGCCGGGGGAGCGCGATGGGCACTGAAGCTTTCTTT.